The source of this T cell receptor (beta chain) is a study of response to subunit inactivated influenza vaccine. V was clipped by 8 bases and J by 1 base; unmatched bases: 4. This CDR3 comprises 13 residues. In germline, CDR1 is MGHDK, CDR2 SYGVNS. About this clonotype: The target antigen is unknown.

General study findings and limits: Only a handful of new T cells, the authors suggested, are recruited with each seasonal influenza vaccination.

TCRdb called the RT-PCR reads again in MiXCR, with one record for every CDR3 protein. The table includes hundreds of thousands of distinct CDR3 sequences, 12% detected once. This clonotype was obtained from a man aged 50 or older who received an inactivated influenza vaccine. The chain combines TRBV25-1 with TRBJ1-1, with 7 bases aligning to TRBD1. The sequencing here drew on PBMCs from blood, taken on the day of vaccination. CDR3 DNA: TGTGCCAGCCAGGGGGGGGGGAACACTGAAGCTTTCTTT. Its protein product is CASQGGGNTEAFF.